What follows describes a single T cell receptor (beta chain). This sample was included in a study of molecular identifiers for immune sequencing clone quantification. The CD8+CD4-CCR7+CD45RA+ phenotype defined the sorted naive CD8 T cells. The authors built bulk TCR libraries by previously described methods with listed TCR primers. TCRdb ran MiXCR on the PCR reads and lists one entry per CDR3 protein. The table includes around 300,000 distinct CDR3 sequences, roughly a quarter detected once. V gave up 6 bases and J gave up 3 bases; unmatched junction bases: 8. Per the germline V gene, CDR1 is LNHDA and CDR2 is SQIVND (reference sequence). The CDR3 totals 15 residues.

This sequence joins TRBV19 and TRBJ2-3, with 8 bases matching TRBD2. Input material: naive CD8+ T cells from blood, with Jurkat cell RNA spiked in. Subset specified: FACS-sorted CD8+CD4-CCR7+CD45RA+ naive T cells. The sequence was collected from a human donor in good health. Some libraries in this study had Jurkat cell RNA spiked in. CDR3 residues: CASRTGTRGTDTQYF. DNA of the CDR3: TGTGCCAGTAGAACCGGGACTAGGGGGACAGATACGCAGTATTTT. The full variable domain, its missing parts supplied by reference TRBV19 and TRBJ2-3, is DGGITQSPKYLFRKEGQNVTLSCEQNLNHDAMYWYRQDPGQGLRLIYYSQIVNDFQKGDIAEGYSVSREKKESFPLTVTSAQKNPTAFYLCASRTGTRGTDTQYFGPGTRLTVL.